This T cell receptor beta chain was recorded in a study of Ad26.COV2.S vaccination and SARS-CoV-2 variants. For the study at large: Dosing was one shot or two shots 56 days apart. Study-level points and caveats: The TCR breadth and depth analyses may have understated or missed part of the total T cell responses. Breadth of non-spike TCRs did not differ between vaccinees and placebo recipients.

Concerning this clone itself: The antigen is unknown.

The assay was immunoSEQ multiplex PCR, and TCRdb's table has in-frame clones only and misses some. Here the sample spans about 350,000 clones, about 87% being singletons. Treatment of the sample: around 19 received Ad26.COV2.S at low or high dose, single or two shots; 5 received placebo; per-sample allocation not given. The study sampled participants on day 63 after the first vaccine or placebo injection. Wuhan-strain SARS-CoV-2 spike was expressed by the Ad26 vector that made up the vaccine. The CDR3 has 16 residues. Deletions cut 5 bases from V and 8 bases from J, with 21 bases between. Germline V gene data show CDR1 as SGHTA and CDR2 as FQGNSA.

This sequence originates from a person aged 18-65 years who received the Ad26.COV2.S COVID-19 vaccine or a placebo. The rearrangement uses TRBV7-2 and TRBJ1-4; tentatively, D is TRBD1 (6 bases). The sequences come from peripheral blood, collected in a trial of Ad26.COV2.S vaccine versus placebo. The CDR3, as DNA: TGTGCCAGCAGCCTTCTTAGGACGGGGGGCCTGGAAAAACTGTTTTTT. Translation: CASSLLRTGGLEKLFF.